The 24 T cell receptor beta chains given below trace back to one sample, sequenced in a study of vaccination and CD4 T cells after COVID-19. Stated treatment: roughly ten-day PBMC culture with coronavirus spike peptide pools or control peptides (ViraFEST assay). These receptors are not linked to any known antigen. Sequencing of cultured CD4+ T cell DNA used the Oncomine TCR Beta short-read assay. TCRdb analysed the PCR reads with MiXCR anew, one entry per CDR3 protein. The sample shows fewer than 20,000 distinct CDR3 sequences, around 79% of them seen only once. The sequences come from CD4+ T cells from blood, cultured in vitro, collected after SARS-CoV-2 vaccination. Every receptor here comes from a human donor who received a COVID-19 vaccine.

The J gene is TRBJ1-2, the V gene TRBV5-1, with 7 bases aligning to TRBD1. The V segment lost 3 bases and the J segment 4 bases; nucleotides outside the gene matches: 3. This CDR3 is built from 13 residues. The germline V gene has CDR1 SGHRS and CDR2 YFSETQ. CDR3: CASSSTGSYGYTF. CDR3 in DNA: TGCGCCAGCAGCTCGACAGGGAGCTATGGCTACACCTTC.

The rearrangement joins TRBV10-3 to TRBJ1-6; TRBD1 matches at 7 bases. This CDR3 spans 13 amino acids. Unmatched junction bases numbered 4, after V lost 7 bases and J lost 7 bases. Germline V gene data show CDR1 as ENHRY and CDR2 as SYGVKD. Written as DNA, the CDR3 is TGTGCCATCACGGGGGGACAGAATTCACCCCTCCACTTT. This sequence encodes CAITGGQNSPLHF.

This clonotype was seen once. The chain joins TRBV20-1 to TRBJ2-7; D might be TRBD1 or TRBD2, each matching 6 bases. CDR3 size: 14 residues. From germline, CDR1 is DFQATT and CDR2 SNEGSKA (reference sequence). V lost 0 bases and J lost 5, with 14 bases in between. The chain's CDR3 is CSARDSGGGDEQYF. For the CDR3, the DNA is TGCAGTGCTAGAGATTCCGGGGGCGGCGACGAGCAGTACTTC.

This sequence joins TRBV20-1 and TRBJ2-3; 9 nucleotides match TRBD2. The germline gives CDR1 DFQATT, CDR2 SNEGSKA (reference sequence). V dropped 6 bases and J dropped 1; count of bases not matched to a gene: 5. The CDR3 has 14 amino acids. DNA of the CDR3: TGCAGTGCCCCTTCTAGCGGGGGCACAGATACGCAGTATTTT. Translating it yields CSAPSSGGTDTQYF.

The chain uses TRBV5-1 and TRBJ2-7; TRBD1 aligns across 8 bases. Trimming at V came to 2 bases and at J to 3 bases, leaving 4 bases not matched to a gene. Per the germline V gene, CDR1 is SGHRS and CDR2 is YFSETQ. The CDR3 covers 14 residues. The CDR3 loop reads CASSFRTGNYEQYF. In DNA form, the CDR3 reads TGCGCCAGCAGCTTTAGGACAGGGAACTACGAGCAGTACTTC.

This clonotype was seen more than once but under ten times. This sequence joins TRBV5-1 and TRBJ1-2, with a weak D call TRBD1 (5 bases). V shed 4 bases and J shed 0 bases, with 10 bases lying between them. The CDR3 extends over 14 amino acids. Germline V gene data show CDR1 as SGHRS and CDR2 as YFSETQ. CDR3 residues: CASSPGPANYGYTF. Here the CDR3 DNA reads TGCGCCAGCAGCCCGGGACCGGCTAACTATGGCTACACCTTC.

The V and J genes are TRBV7-9 and TRBJ1-1; a possible D gene is TRBD1 (5 bases). Germline-derived CDR1 and CDR2 are SEHNR and FQNEAQ (reference sequence). Between the trimmed V and J ends, which lost 5 bases and 4 bases, there was a span of 14 bases. This CDR3 is 14 amino acids long. DNA of the CDR3: TGTGCCAGCAGCGGGGTTGGAGGGGTCACTGAAGCTTTCTTT. It yields the protein CASSGVGGVTEAFF.

This clonotype is labeled large. The V and J genes are TRBV7-8 and TRBJ1-5; D ambiguous. Trimming cost V 0 bases and J 5 bases, with 14 bases left between them. This CDR3 contains 16 residues. Germline V gene data show CDR1 as SGHVS and CDR2 as FQNEAQ. CDR3 in DNA: TGTGCCAGCAGCTTAGCGGGCAGCAGTTTACATCAGCCCCAGCATTTT. The encoded protein is CASSLAGSSLHQPQHF. Full variable domain (missing parts from reference TRBV7-8 and TRBJ1-5): GAGVSQSPRYKVAKRGQDVALRCDPISGHVSLFWYQQALGQGPEFLTYFQNEAQLDKSGLPSDRFFAERPEGSVSTLKIQRTQQEDSAVYLCASSLAGSSLHQPQHFGDGTRLSIL.

This chain joins TRBV10-2 and TRBJ2-3; 8 bases map to TRBD1. This CDR3 contains 16 residues. The germline V gene encodes CDR1 WSHSY and CDR2 SAAADI. Germline trimming cut 6 bases from V and 1 base from J; bases unmatched to any gene: 9. CDR3 DNA: TGCGCCAGCAGGGGGTATGCAGGGGGCGGCACAGATACGCAGTATTTT. This translates into CASRGYAGGGTDTQYF.

This clonotype has just a few counts. V and J are TRBV6-1 and TRBJ2-5, with 8 positions matching TRBD2. There are 13 residues in the CDR3. Germline V gene sequence: CDR1 MNHNS, CDR2 SASEGT. Unmatched junction bases numbered 5, after V lost 7 bases and J lost 4 bases. The chain's CDR3 is CASTESGGETQYF. The CDR3 DNA sequence: TGTGCCAGCACCGAAAGCGGGGGAGAGACCCAGTACTTC.

This chain links TRBV30 with TRBJ1-2; TRBD1 matches at 10 bases. The J segment lost 4 bases and the V segment lost 2 bases, leaving 10 bases of the junction unmatched. This CDR3 spans 16 amino acids. Germline CDR1 reads GTSNPN; CDR2 reads SVGIG (reference sequence). CDR3 DNA sequence: TGTGCCTGGAGTCCGGCAGACAGGGGGCACGTCTATGGCTACACCTTC. The encoded protein is CAWSPADRGHVYGYTF.

The chain uses TRBV19 and TRBJ1-1, with TRBD1 identical over 10 bases. The length of the CDR3 is 14 residues. With V trimmed by 6 bases and J by 4 bases, 5 bases remained unmatched. CDR1 and CDR2 (germline): LNHDA, SQIVND (reference sequence). DNA for the CDR3: TGTGCCAGTAGAAGACAGGGGGCGAGCACTGAAGCTTTCTTT. Translation gives CASRRQGASTEAFF.

The chain couples TRBV7-3 to TRBJ2-2; D is perhaps TRBD2 (5 bases). CDR3 length: 15 residues. Germline V gene data show CDR1 as SGHTA and CDR2 as FQGTGA. V was trimmed by 5 bases and J by 7 bases, leaving 17 bases between them. The CDR3 nucleotides read TGTGCCAGCAGCCCGCAGTCCGGACTGAACGGGGAGCTGTTTTTT. Translation gives CASSPQSGLNGELFF.

This clonotype occurred once. The chain carries TRBV11-3 and TRBJ2-7; TRBD2 matches 8 bases. Per the germline V gene, CDR1 is SGHNT and CDR2 is YENEEA. This CDR3 region has 14 residues. V lost 6 bases and J lost 1; bases outside the gene matches: 5. The CDR3 region is CASRRTGGSYEQYF. Written as DNA, the CDR3 is TGTGCCAGCAGACGGACGGGGGGGTCCTACGAGCAGTACTTC.

The gene calls are TRBV24-1 and TRBJ2-7; D uncertain. From germline, CDR1 is KGHDR and CDR2 SFDVKD. The CDR3 runs 12 residues. Trimming stripped 6 bases from V and 3 bases from J, with 8 bases between. The CDR3, as DNA: TGTGCCACCAGTCACTGGGGCTACGAGCAGTACTTC. It codes for CATSHWGYEQYF.

This clonotype was seen once. The chain carries TRBV2 and TRBJ2-5; 12 positions agree with TRBD2. Germline V gene data show CDR1 as SNHLY and CDR2 as FYNNEI. This CDR3 is 18 amino acids long. With 7 bases clipped from V and 2 bases from J, the junction kept 14 bases outside the gene matches. CDR3 in DNA: TGTGCCAGCACCCGAAGGGCCCCGACTAGCGGGGGACAAGAGACCCAGTACTTC. Protein product: CASTRRAPTSGGQETQYF.

This chain links TRBV6-4 with TRBJ1-1, with D possibly TRBD1 on 6 matching bases. The germline gives CDR1 MRHNA, CDR2 SNTAGT. CDR3 size: 16 residues. The V end lost 0 bases, the J end lost 3 bases, and 14 bases lay between the germline ends. This CDR3 reads CASSDSDSPFDTEAFF. The CDR3 DNA reads as TGTGCCAGCAGTGACTCGGACAGTCCCTTCGACACTGAAGCTTTCTTT.

The genes are TRBV20-1 and TRBJ2-1, with D unclear. This CDR3 has 15 residues. Germline V gene sequence: CDR1 DFQATT, CDR2 SNEGSKA (reference sequence). V shed 5 bases and J shed 0 bases, with 14 bases lying between them. In DNA, the CDR3 is TGCAGTGCTCCAGCCGGGCGGAGCTCCTACAATGAGCAGTTCTTC. Its protein is CSAPAGRSSYNEQFF.

The chain couples TRBV2 to TRBJ1-2; the D gene is possibly TRBD1 (5 bases). CDR1 is SNHLY, CDR2 FYNNEI, per germline. The CDR3 consists of 14 residues. The ends were cut back, 8 bases at V and 1 base at J, with 14 bases in the middle. The CDR3, as DNA: TGTGCCAGCCTTTACCCGACAGTTAACTATGGCTACACCTTC. Translation: CASLYPTVNYGYTF.

The chain combines TRBV7-2 with TRBJ2-5; TRBD2 matches 15 bases. V lost 4 bases to trimming and J lost 7 bases; unmatched junction nucleotides: 7. The germline gives CDR1 SGHTA, CDR2 FQGNSA. The CDR3 totals 16 residues. The CDR3 coding sequence is TGTGCCAGCAGCTCAGCTGGGACTAGCGGGGGGAGGACCCAGTACTTC. It encodes CASSSAGTSGGRTQYF.

V and J are TRBV2 and TRBJ2-2; 8 bases are shared with TRBD1. CDR1 SNHLY and CDR2 FYNNEI come from the germline V gene. The CDR3 has 15 residues. Trimming at V came to 6 bases and at J to 9 bases, leaving 12 bases not matched to a gene. The CDR3 DNA sequence: TGTGCCAGCAGACAGACAGGGGAGGACTATAGGGAGCTGTTTTTT. As protein: CASRQTGEDYRELFF.

The chain links TRBV30 to TRBJ1-6; TRBD1 aligns across 11 bases. The CDR3 spans 16 residues. The germline V gene encodes CDR1 GTSNPN and CDR2 SVGIG (reference sequence). V lost 7 bases and J lost 5; bases outside the gene matches: 10. CDR3 nucleotide sequence: TGTGCCTTAAAAAAGGGGGGACAGGGGGATAATTCACCCCTCCACTTT. This gives the protein CALKKGGQGDNSPLHF.

The J gene is TRBJ2-1, the V gene TRBV14, with a weak D call TRBD2 (7 bases). CDR1 and CDR2 from the germline V gene are SGHDN and FVKESK. CDR3 length: 14 amino acids. The ends were cut back, 4 bases at V and 7 bases at J, with 14 bases in the middle. The CDR3 spells CASSRGGAVNEQFF. The CDR3, as DNA: TGTGCCAGCAGCCGGGGGGGCGCCGTAAATGAGCAGTTCTTC.

This chain connects TRBV12-3 or TRBV12-4 to TRBJ1-6; 7 bases are a match to TRBD1. J gave up 4 bases and V 5 bases, and 8 bases lay outside the gene matches. The CDR3 has 16 amino acids. This CDR3 is CASSRTGQVYNSPLHF. As DNA, the CDR3 is TGTGCCAGCAGTCGTACCGGACAGGTATATAATTCACCCCTCCACTTT.